These 4 T cell receptor beta chains came from one sample sequenced in a study of blood T cells in healthy people across ages. A second 7 to 11 cycle PCR used barcoded and J-beta primers. Using its own MiXCR run on the 5' RACE reads, TCRdb lists one record per CDR3 protein. This table has about 800,000 distinct CDR3 sequences, around 25% appearing once. The same data also went into a second study, on T cells of mothers and their children.

The specimen sequenced was blood. Source of these receptors: a boy younger than 18 in good health.

The chain combines TRBV2 with TRBJ2-6, with D perhaps TRBD1 (5 bases). This CDR3 is built from 14 residues. Trimming removed 10 bases at V and 4 bases at J, with 14 bases between. CDR1 is SNHLY, CDR2 FYNNEI, per germline. This CDR3 is CATAAGFGANVLTF. The CDR3 DNA reads TGTGCCACTGCAGCAGGGTTCGGGGCCAACGTCCTGACTTTC.

The chain recombines TRBV20-1 with TRBJ1-2; D ambiguous. Germline values: CDR1 DFQATT, CDR2 SNEGSKA (reference sequence). CDR3 length equals 13 residues. The V and J ends lost 1 base and 3 bases respectively, with 9 bases between them. The CDR3 loop reads CSARAQTDYGYTF. Written as DNA, the CDR3 is TGCAGTGCTAGAGCTCAGACCGACTATGGCTACACCTTC.

The V and J genes are TRBV28 and TRBJ2-5; D is uncertain. The CDR3 is made up of 17 amino acids. Germline values: CDR1 MDHEN, CDR2 SYDVKM. V was cut by 4 bases and J by 6 bases, with 24 bases left in between. The DNA of the CDR3 is TGTGCCAGCAGTTCCCCGTTTAGTCCAAAGGTCCCAAAGACCCAGTACTTC. Its protein product is CASSSPFSPKVPKTQYF.

This clonotype was seen just once. The chain links TRBV9 to TRBJ2-4, with 9 nucleotides matching TRBD2. Germline CDR1 SGDLS, CDR2 YYNGEE. Trimming removed 0 bases from V and 13 bases from J; junction bases left unmatched: 5. This CDR3 has 13 residues. CDR3 residues: CASSVGLAEGQYF. The CDR3 nucleotides are TGTGCCAGCAGCGTAGGACTAGCGGAAGGACAGTACTTC.